The next 8 T cell receptor beta chains were all read from a single sample in a study of Tregs in tolerant kidney transplant recipients (dated by TCRdb to the late 2010s). Their cognate antigens are unknown. The library was obtained by the immunoSEQ multiplex PCR assay. TCRdb took over this immuneACCESS table, retaining in-frame rearrangements with V and J assigned. Such tables are incomplete; in checked studies, under half of the missing clones stem from an unresolved V gene, and the remainder is unexplained. The sample records more than 25,000 clones, 82% of which are singletons. The top ten clones comprise around 2% of the sample. The sequencing input was Tregs from blood cultured with allogeneic cells. The receptors originated from a human donor in good health.

The chain uses TRBV19 and TRBJ2-3; 10 bases agree with TRBD2. The CDR3 totals 18 residues. The ends lost 2 bases at V and 4 bases at J; junction bases unmatched: 12. The germline gives CDR1 LNHDA, CDR2 SQIVND (reference sequence). The CDR3 spells CASSIPRPLAGAADTQYF. The CDR3 region has the DNA TGTGCCAGTAGTATACCCCGCCCCCTAGCGGGAGCTGCAGATACGCAGTATTTT.

Comments on this clone: A read error may account for a junction end that differs from germline. The rearrangement joins TRBV30 to TRBJ2-7; D is undetermined. The germline CDR1 and CDR2 sequences are GTSNPN and SVGIG (reference sequence). This CDR3 has 13 amino acids. CDR3 nucleotides: TGTGCCTGGAGTGTCAGGTTTATGTTCAGGTTGGGGTTC. This encodes CAWSVRFMFRLGF.

This clone was seen only a few times. This chain connects TRBV7-9 to TRBJ2-5; 7 bases map to TRBD1. The CDR3 is 15 amino acids. Germline assignment: CDR1 SEHNR and CDR2 FQNEAQ (reference sequence). Trimming removed 4 bases from V and 5 bases from J; junction bases left unmatched: 10. This CDR3 is CASSWQGTESETQYF. The CDR3 DNA follows: TGTGCCAGCAGCTGGCAGGGGACAGAGAGTGAGACCCAGTACTTC.

V usage is TRBV5-4 and J usage is TRBJ1-1; D perhaps matches TRBD1 (5 bases). The germline V gene has CDR1 SGHNT and CDR2 YYREEE (reference sequence). V lost 0 bases to trimming and J lost 7 bases, with 10 bases between them. The CDR3 contains 13 residues. The CDR3 spells CASSLAGADEAFF. The CDR3 bases are TGTGCCAGCAGCTTGGCCGGGGCAGATGAAGCTTTCTTT.

The CDR3 DNA reads TGTGCCACCAGCGGGTTGTCCGGGACTAGCGGGTGGGAGACCCAGTACTTC. As protein: CATSGLSGTSGWETQYF. The chain recombines TRBV15 with TRBJ2-5; 12 bases fit TRBD2. The CDR3 extends over 17 amino acids. The germline V gene has CDR1 LNHNV and CDR2 YYDKDF (reference sequence). After removal of 5 bases from V and 5 bases from J, the junction contained 12 bases not matched to a gene.

This clone was found a few times. The CDR3, as DNA: TGTGCCATCAGTGAGAGGACGGGGGGAAACACCATATATTTT. It encodes CAISERTGGNTIYF. J is TRBJ1-3 and V is TRBV10-3; D gene unclear. From germline, CDR1 is ENHRY and CDR2 SYGVKD. The CDR3 totals 14 residues. Trimming stripped 2 bases from V and 4 bases from J, with 9 bases between.

This rearrangement joins TRBV29-1 to TRBJ1-2; D unresolved. Looked up from germline, CDR1 is SQVTM and CDR2 is ANQGSEA. The CDR3 has 11 residues. The V end lost 2 bases, the J end lost 4 bases, and 5 bases lay between the germline ends. The CDR3 reads CSVEKGYGYTF. The CDR3 coding sequence is TGCAGCGTTGAAAAAGGCTATGGCTACACCTTC.

The chain couples TRBV19 to TRBJ2-1; 9 positions agree with TRBD2. The length of the CDR3 is 16 residues. The germline V gene has CDR1 LNHDA and CDR2 SQIVND (reference sequence). With V trimmed by 5 bases and J by 4 bases, 9 bases remained unmatched. The CDR3 protein is CASSLGLAGKYNEQFF. The CDR3 DNA reads as TGTGCCAGTAGTCTCGGGCTAGCGGGGAAATACAATGAGCAGTTCTTC.